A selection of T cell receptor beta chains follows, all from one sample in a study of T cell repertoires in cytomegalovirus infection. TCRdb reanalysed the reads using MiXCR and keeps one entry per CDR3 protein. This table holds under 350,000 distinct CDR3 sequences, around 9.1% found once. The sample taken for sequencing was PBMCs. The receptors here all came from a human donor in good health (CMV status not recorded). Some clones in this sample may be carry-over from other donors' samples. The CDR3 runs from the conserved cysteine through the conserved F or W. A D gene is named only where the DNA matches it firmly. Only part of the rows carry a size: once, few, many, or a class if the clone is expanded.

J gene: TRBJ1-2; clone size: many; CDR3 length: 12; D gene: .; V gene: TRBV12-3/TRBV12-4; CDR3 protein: CASSLTAYGYTF; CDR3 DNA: TGTGCCAGCAGTCTCACAGCTTATGGCTACACCTTC
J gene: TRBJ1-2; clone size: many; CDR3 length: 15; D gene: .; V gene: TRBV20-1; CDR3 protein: CSARDLGEGNYGYTF; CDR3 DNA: TGCAGTGCTAGAGATCTTGGGGAGGGGAACTATGGCTACACCTTC
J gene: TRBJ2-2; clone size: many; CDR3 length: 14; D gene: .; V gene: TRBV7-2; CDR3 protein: CASSLGGSLLELFF; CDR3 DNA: TGTGCCAGCAGCTTAGGAGGTTCCCTCTTAGAGCTGTTTTTT
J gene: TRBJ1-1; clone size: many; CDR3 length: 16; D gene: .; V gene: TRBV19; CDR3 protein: CASRWDIQTPNTEAFF; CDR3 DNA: TGTGCCAGTAGGTGGGACATCCAGACGCCGAACACTGAAGCTTTCTTT
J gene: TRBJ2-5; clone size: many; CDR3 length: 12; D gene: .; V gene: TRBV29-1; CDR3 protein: CSVVYSQQTQYF; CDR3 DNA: TGCAGCGTGGTGTACAGTCAGCAGACCCAGTACTTC
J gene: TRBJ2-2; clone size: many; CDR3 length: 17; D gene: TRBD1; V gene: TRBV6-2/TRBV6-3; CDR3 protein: CASSSRSTGKGTGELFF; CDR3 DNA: TGTGCCAGCAGTTCCCGGTCGACAGGGAAGGGCACCGGGGAGCTGTTTTTT
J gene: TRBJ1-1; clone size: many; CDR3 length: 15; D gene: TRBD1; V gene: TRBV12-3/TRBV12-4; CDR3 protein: CASSSSGTANTEAFF; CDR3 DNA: TGTGCCAGCAGTTCATCCGGGACAGCGAACACTGAAGCTTTCTTT
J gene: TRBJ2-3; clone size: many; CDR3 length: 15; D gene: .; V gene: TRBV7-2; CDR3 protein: CASSSGGGADLTQYF; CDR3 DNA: TGTGCCAGCAGCTCCGGTGGGGGGGCTGATTTGACGCAGTATTTT
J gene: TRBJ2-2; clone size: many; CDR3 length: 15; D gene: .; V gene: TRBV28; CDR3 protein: CASLPGLANTGELFF; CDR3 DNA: TGTGCCAGCCTCCCGGGACTCGCGAACACCGGGGAGCTGTTTTTT
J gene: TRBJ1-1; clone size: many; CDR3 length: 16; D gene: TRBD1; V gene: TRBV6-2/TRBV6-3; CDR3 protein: CASIPFGDRVKTEAFF; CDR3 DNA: TGTGCCAGCATTCCTTTTGGGGACAGGGTTAAAACTGAAGCTTTCTTT
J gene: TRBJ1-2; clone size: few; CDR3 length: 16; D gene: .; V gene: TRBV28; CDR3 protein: CASSDRPKGVQGGYTF; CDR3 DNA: TGTGCCAGCAGCGATAGGCCCAAGGGAGTGCAAGGTGGCTACACCTTC
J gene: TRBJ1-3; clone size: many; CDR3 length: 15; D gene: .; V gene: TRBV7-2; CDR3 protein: CASSPRGPSGNTIYF; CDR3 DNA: TGTGCCAGCAGCCCCCGGGGTCCATCTGGAAACACCATATATTTT
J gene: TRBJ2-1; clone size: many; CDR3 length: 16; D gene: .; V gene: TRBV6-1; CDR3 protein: CASSEYVWSSYNEQFF; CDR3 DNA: TGTGCCAGCAGTGAATACGTTTGGAGCTCCTACAATGAGCAGTTCTTC
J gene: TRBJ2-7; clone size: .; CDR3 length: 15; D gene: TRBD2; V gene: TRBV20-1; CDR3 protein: CSASEGGGAVYEQYF; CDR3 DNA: TGCAGTGCTTCCGAAGGCGGGGGGGCAGTCTACGAGCAGTACTTC
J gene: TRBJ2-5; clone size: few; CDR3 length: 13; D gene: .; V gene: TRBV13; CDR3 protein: CASSPRAQETQYF; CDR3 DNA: TGTGCCAGCAGCCCAAGGGCCCAAGAGACCCAGTACTTC
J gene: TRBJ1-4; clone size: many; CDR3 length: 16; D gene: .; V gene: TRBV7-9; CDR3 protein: CASSLAVEWGAEKLFF; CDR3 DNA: TGTGCCAGCAGCTTAGCCGTCGAGTGGGGAGCCGAAAAACTGTTTTTT
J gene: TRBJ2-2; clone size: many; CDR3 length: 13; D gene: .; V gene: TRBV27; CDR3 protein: CASSLSRSGELFF; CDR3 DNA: TGTGCCAGCAGTTTGTCCAGGTCCGGGGAGCTGTTTTTT
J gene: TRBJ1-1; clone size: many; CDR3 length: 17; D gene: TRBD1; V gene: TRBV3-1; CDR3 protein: CASSQDRTGPLNTEAFF; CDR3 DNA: TGTGCCAGCAGCCAAGATAGGACAGGACCCCTGAACACTGAAGCTTTCTTT